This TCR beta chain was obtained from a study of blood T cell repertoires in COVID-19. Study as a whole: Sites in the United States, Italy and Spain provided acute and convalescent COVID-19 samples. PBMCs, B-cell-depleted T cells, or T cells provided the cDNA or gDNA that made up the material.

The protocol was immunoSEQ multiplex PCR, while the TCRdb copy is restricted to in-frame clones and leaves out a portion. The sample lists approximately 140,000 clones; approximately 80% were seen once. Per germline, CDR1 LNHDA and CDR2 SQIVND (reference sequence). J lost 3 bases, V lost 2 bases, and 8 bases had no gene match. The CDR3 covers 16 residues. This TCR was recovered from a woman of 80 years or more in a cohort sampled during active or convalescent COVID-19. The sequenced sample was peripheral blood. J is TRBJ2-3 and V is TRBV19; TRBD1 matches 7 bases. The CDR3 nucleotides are TGTGCCAGTAGTATAACCAGGGGGTCGGTGACAGATACGCAGTATTTT. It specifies CASSITRGSVTDTQYF.